This T cell receptor (beta chain) was observed in a study of T-cell reconstitution after alpha-beta-depleted transplantation in children. Preparation of the TCRbeta library was carried out with unique molecular identifiers. A single record per CDR3 protein comes from TCRdb applying MiXCR to the PCR reads. The data hold 450,000 to 600,000 distinct CDR3 sequences, with approximately 20% observed a single time. Germline V gene data show CDR1 as SGHAT and CDR2 as FQDESV (reference sequence). The V and J ends lost 3 bases and 6 bases respectively, with 9 bases between them. CDR3 length: 13 amino acids. The origin of this receptor is a human donor who donated a stem cell graft to a child with acute lymphoblastic leukemia. The gene calls are TRBV11-1 and TRBJ2-1, with D perhaps matching TRBD2 (5 bases). The material sequenced was PBMCs from the stem cell graft donor, taken from the stem cell graft. This chain's CDR3 is CASSLVAFNEQFF. In nucleotides, the CDR3 is TGTGCCAGCAGCTTGGTAGCGTTCAATGAGCAGTTCTTC. The whole variable domain, filled in from reference TRBV11-1 and TRBJ2-1, reads EAEVAQSPRYKITEKSQAVAFWCDPISGHATLYWYRQILGQGPELLVQFQDESVVDDSQLPKDRFSAERLKGVDSTLKIQPAELGDSAMYLCASSLVAFNEQFFGPGTRLTVL.